These T cell receptor beta chains were read from a single sample in a study of T cell changes during pregnancy in multiple sclerosis. Clones were sequenced by immunoSEQ multiplex PCR, and TCRdb holds only the in-frame ones, with some missing. The sample shows about 130,000 clones, about 96% of them seen only once. The sequencing here drew on peripheral blood, taken after pregnancy. These receptors were collected from a female donor with multiple sclerosis, enrolled in a pregnancy study. Both conserved end residues are part of each CDR3. The order of the fields is D gene, J gene, V gene, clone size, CDR3 DNA, CDR3 protein. The D gene is left open where the match is weak. Clone size is shown for a subset of rows, as once, few, many or a class of expanded clone.

>TRBD2|TRBJ2-1|TRBV28|once
TGTGCCAGCAGGTCGATCGTCGGGACTAAAAAGGGTGAGCAGTTCTTC
CASRSIVGTKKGEQFF
>TRBD2|TRBJ2-6|TRBV19|.
TGTGCCAGTAGTATGGGGGGGACTGGGGCCAACGTCCTGACTTTC
CASSMGGTGANVLTF
>.|TRBJ2-1|TRBV18|.
TGTGCCAGCTCACCCTTGGCAGGGGATTGGAATGAGCAGTTCTTC
CASSPLAGDWNEQFF
>TRBD1|TRBJ2-5|TRBV7-7|.
TGTGCTAGCAGCTTAGGGACAGGGAGCCAAGAGACCCAGTACTTC
CASSLGTGSQETQYF
>TRBD2|TRBJ2-3|TRBV9|.
TGTGCCAGCAGCGTAGGGACTAGCGGGACCACTAGCACAGATACGCAGTATTTT
CASSVGTSGTTSTDTQYF
>TRBD1|TRBJ1-3|TRBV7-8|.
TGTGCCAGCAGCTTAGTTGGGACAGCGTCCTCTGGGGACACCATATATTTT
CASSLVGTASSGDTIYF
>.|TRBJ1-5|TRBV6-4|.
TGTGCCAGCGCCATCGAGGAGGGCAATCAGCCCCAGCATTTT
CASAIEEGNQPQHF
>TRBD2|TRBJ2-1|TRBV18|once
TGTGCCAGCTCACCCCTCTCGACTAGCGTGATCTCCTACAATGAGCAGTTCTTC
CASSPLSTSVISYNEQFF
>.|TRBJ1-2|TRBV5-6|.
TGTGCCAGCAGCCGGCCGTGGGCCGTTGTTGACTATGGCTACACCTTC
CASSRPWAVVDYGYTF
>TRBD2|TRBJ2-1|TRBV5-6|.
TGTGCCAGCAGCTTAGCGGGAGGACGGAACAATGAGCAGTTCTTC
CASSLAGGRNNEQFF
>.|TRBJ2-3|TRBV5-1|.
TGCGCCAGCAGCCCTAACGGGGGGCGCACAGATACGCAGTATTTT
CASSPNGGRTDTQYF
>.|TRBJ2-7|TRBV19|.
TGTGCCAGTAGTATGGCCGGACTCTCCTACGAGCAGTACTTC
CASSMAGLSYEQYF
>.|TRBJ2-7|TRBV7-6|.
TGTGCCAGCAGCCTAAGGGGGGGGCAGGGGGCCCACGAGCAGTACTTC
CASSLRGGQGAHEQYF
>.|TRBJ1-2|TRBV29-1|.
TGCAGCGTTGTCCCCCGGCAGGCCGTGAACTATGGCTACACCTTC
CSVVPRQAVNYGYTF
>.|TRBJ1-2|TRBV6-5|.
TGTGCCAGCAGTTACCTCGGACACTCTAGGGGTGGCTACACCTTC
CASSYLGHSRGGYTF
>.|TRBJ2-3|TRBV2|.
TGTGCCAGCAGCTTGTTCACAGATACGCAGTATTTT
CASSLFTDTQYF
>TRBD1|TRBJ1-5|TRBV19|.
TGTGCCAGTAATATGGTGGGACAGGGCTATCAGCCCCAGCATTTT
CASNMVGQGYQPQHF
>.|TRBJ1-2|TRBV6-1|.
TGTGCCAGCAGAGAGACAGCTAACTATGGCTACACCTTC
CASRETANYGYTF
>.|TRBJ2-7|TRBV4-3|.
TGCGCCAGCAGCCAAGAGTGGGGCCAGATTTACTACGAGCAGTACTTC
CASSQEWGQIYYEQYF
>TRBD2|TRBJ2-1|TRBV29-1|.
TGCAGCGTAGAGCTTTTCGGAAAGGGCGGGAGCGGATTCTTC
CSVELFGKGGSGFF
>.|TRBJ2-1|TRBV9|.
TGTGCCAGCAGCGGCAGTGCAACCCCCTACAATGAGCAGTTCTTC
CASSGSATPYNEQFF
>.|TRBJ1-3|TRBV5-4|.
TGTGCCAGCAGCTTGCGCGGACTCTCTGGAAACACCATATATTTT
CASSLRGLSGNTIYF
>.|TRBJ2-5|TRBV5-1|.
TGCGCCAGCAGCTTGGGTGCGAGGGGGCAAGAGACCCAGTACTTC
CASSLGARGQETQYF
>TRBD2|TRBJ2-1|TRBV11-2|once
TGTGCCAGCAGCTACCGAGCGGGAGGGCCGGTCAATGAGCAGTTCTTC
CASSYRAGGPVNEQFF